This TCR beta chain was profiled in a study of CD8+ T cells in alopecia areata. Study results and limitations: Tofacitinib delivered significant drops in scalp clonality and in expanded CD8+ clones among the top 100. Since there was just one nonresponder, nobody can yet say how baseline CD8+ expansion ties to response. Mice showed TCR sharing more clearly than patients did, possibly owing to HLA.

RNA, once extracted, was reverse transcribed into cDNA for use as the sequencing template. The assay was immunoSEQ multiplex PCR, and TCRdb's table has in-frame clones only and misses some. The profile shows about 39,000 clones, about two thirds of them singletons. This clone showed up just once. What it binds is unknown. A junction end diverges from the germline sequence, so it may reflect a read error. CDR3 length equals 14 residues. Germline V gene lookup returns CDR1 SQVTM and CDR2 ANQGSEA. Treatment: oral pan-JAK inhibitor, 5-10 mg twice daily. This receptor was obtained from a human donor with alopecia areata. This chain uses TRBV29-1 with TRBJ2-3; 7 nucleotides align to TRBD1. Sequences were derived from CD8+ T cells sorted from blood, sampled at week 4, from a patient treated with tofacitinib. The CDR3 bases are TGCAGCGTAGAAGGGGGCAGGGAAACAGATACGCAGTATTTT. Translated: CSVEGGRETDTQYF.